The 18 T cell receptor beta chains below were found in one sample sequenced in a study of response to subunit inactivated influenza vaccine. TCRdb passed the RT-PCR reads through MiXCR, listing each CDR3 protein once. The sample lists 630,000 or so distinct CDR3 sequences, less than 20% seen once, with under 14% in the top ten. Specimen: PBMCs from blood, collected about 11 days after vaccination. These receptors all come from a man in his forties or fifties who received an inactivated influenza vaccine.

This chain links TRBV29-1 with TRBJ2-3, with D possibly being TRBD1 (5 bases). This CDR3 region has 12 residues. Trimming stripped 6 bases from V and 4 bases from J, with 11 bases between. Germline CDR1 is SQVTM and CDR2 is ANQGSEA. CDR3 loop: CSVLQGADTQYF. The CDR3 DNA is TGCAGCGTGCTGCAGGGCGCAGATACGCAGTATTTT.

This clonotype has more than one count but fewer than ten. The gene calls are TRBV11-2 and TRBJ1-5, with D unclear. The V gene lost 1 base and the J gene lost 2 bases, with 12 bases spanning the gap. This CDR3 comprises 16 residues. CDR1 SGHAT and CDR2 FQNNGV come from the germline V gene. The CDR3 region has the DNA TGTGCCAGCAGCTTAGGCGACCCAGGCGGCAATCAGCCCCAGCATTTT. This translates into CASSLGDPGGNQPQHF.

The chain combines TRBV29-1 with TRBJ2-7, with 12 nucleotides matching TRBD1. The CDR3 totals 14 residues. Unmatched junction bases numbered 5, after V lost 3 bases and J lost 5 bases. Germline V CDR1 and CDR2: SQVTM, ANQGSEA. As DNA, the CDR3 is TGCAGCGTTGACCCGGGACAGGGGGCGAACGAGCAGTACTTC. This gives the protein CSVDPGQGANEQYF.

The CDR3 loop is CASSAGRWTSGYNEQFF. As DNA, the CDR3 is TGTGCCAGCAGCGCGGGGCGGTGGACTAGCGGATACAATGAGCAGTTCTTC. V gene TRBV27 combines with J gene TRBJ2-1; 10 positions match TRBD2. CDR1 is MNHEY and CDR2 is SMNVEV in the germline V gene (reference sequence). The CDR3 spans 17 residues. V shed 6 bases, J shed 4 bases, and the junction held 12 bases outside the gene matches.

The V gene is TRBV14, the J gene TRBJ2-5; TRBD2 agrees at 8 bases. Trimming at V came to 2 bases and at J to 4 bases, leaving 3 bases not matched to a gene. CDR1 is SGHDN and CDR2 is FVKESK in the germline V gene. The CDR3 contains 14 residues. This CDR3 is CASSQFTSGETQYF. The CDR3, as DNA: TGTGCCAGCAGCCAATTTACTAGCGGAGAGACCCAGTACTTC.

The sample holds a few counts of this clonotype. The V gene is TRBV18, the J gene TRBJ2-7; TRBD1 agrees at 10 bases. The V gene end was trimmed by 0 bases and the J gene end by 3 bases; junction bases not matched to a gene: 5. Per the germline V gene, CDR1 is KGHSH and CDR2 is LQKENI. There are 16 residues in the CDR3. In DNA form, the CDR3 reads TGTGCCAGCTCACCACCGAGGGGGACAGGGGACTACGAGCAGTACTTC. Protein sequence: CASSPPRGTGDYEQYF.

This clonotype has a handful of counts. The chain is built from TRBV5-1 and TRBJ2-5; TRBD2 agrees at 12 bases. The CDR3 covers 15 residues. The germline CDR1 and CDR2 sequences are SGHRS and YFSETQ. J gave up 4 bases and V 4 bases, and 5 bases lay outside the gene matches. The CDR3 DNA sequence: TGCGCCAGCAGCCCGTCGGGACTAGCGGGAGAGACCCAGTACTTC. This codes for CASSPSGLAGETQYF.

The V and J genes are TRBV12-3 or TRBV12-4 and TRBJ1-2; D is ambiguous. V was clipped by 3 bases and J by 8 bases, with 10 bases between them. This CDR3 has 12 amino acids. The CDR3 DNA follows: TGTGCCAGCAGTTTGGTAGGGTTCGGCTACACCTTC. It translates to CASSLVGFGYTF.

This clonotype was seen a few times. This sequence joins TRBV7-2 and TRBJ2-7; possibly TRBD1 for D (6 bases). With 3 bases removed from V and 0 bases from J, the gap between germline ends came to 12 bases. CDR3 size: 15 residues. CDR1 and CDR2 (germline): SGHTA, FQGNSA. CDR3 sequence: CASSFWADSSYEQYF. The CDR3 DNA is TGTGCCAGCAGCTTTTGGGCGGACAGCTCCTACGAGCAGTACTTC.

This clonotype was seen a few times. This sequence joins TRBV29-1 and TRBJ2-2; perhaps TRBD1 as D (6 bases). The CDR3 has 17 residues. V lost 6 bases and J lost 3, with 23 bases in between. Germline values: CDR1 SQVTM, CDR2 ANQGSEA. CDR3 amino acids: CSVRLSWGPTHTGELFF. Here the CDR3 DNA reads TGCAGCGTGCGACTGAGTTGGGGGCCTACGCACACCGGGGAGCTGTTTTTT.

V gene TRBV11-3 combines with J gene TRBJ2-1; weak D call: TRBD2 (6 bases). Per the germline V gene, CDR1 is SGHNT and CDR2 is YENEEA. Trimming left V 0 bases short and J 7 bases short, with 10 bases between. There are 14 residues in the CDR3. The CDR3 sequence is CASSLDGGKNEQFF. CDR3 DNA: TGTGCCAGCAGCTTAGATGGGGGGAAGAATGAGCAGTTCTTC. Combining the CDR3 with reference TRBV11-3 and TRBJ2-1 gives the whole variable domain EAGVVQSPRYKIIEKKQPVAFWCNPISGHNTLYWYLQNLGQGPELLIRYENEEAVDDSQLPKDRFSAERLKGVDSTLKIQPAELGDSAVYLCASSLDGGKNEQFFGPGTRLTVL.

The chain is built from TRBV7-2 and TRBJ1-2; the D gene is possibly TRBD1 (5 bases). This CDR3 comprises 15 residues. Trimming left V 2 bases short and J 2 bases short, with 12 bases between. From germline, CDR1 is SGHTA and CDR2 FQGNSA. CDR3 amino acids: CASSLSVQENYGYTF. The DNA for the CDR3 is TGTGCCAGCAGCTTAAGTGTACAGGAGAACTATGGCTACACCTTC.

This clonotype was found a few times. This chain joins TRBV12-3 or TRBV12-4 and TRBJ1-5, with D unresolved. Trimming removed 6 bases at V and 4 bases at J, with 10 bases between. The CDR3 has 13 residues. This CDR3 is CASRINENQPQHF. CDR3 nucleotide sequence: TGTGCCAGCAGGATTAATGAGAATCAGCCCCAGCATTTT.

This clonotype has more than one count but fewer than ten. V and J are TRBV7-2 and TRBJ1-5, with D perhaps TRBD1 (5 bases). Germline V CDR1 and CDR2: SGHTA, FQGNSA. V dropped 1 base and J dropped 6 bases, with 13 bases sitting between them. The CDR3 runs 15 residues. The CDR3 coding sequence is TGTGCCAGCAGCTTAGGACAGCTATACAGTCAGCCCCAGCATTTT. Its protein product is CASSLGQLYSQPQHF.

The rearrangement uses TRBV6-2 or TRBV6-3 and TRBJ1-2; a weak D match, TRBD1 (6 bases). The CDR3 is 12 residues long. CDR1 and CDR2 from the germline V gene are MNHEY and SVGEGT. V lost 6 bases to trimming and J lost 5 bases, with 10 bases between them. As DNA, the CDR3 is TGTGCCAGCAGAACAGGACAGTATGGCTACACCTTC. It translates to CASRTGQYGYTF.

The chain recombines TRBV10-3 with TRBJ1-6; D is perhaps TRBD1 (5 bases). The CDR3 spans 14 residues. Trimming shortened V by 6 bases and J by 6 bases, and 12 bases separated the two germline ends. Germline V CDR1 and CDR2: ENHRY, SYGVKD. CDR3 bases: TGTGCCATCAGGTCCGGGGACGGTAATTCACCCCTCCACTTT. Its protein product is CAIRSGDGNSPLHF.

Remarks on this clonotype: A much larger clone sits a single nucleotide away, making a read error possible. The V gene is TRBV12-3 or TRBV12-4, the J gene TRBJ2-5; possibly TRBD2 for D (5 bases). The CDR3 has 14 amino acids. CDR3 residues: CASSLVSVQETKYF. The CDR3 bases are TGTGCCAGCAGTTTAGTTAGCGTCCAAGAGACCAAGTACTTC.

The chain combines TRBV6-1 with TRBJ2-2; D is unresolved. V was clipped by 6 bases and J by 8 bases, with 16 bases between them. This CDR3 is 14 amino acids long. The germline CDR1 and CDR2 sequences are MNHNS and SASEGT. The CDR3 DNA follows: TGTGCCAGCAGCCTGTATGGAGTGGAGGGGGAGCTGTTTTTT. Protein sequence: CASSLYGVEGELFF.